These 24 T cell receptor beta chains were all obtained from the same sample, sequenced in a study of blood T cell repertoires in COVID-19. Sequencing used immunoSEQ multiplex PCR; TCRdb keeps in-frame clones, though not all of them. The sample shows 250,000 to 300,000 clones, about 80% of them seen only once. The source material was PBMCs or T cells enriched from blood (not recorded which). The receptors stem from a man aged 30 to 39 with acute COVID-19.

The chain links TRBV9 to TRBJ1-4, with D tentatively TRBD1 (5 bases). The V end was cut by 3 bases, the J end by 4 bases, with 7 bases between. This CDR3 spans 13 amino acids. In germline, CDR1 is SGDLS, CDR2 YYNGEE. The CDR3 DNA reads as TGTGCCAGCAGCGCAGACAGTAATGAAAAACTGTTTTTT. This encodes CASSADSNEKLFF.

V gene TRBV19 combines with J gene TRBJ1-4; a weak D match, TRBD1 (6 bases). The CDR3 contains 13 residues. Germline CDR1 LNHDA, CDR2 SQIVND (reference sequence). Trimming took off 8 bases at V and 8 bases at J, with 15 bases between the two ends. The CDR3: CASRGAIGEKLFF. The CDR3 DNA reads TGTGCCAGTCGGGGGGCCATCGGAGAAAAACTGTTTTTT.

This chain connects TRBV6-5 to TRBJ1-1; D ambiguous. Germline assignment: CDR1 MNHEY and CDR2 SVGAGI. V lost 6 bases, J lost 1 base, and 9 bases lay in between. CDR3 size: 13 residues. CDR3 sequence: CASSPRGNTEAFF. The CDR3 bases are TGTGCCAGCAGCCCCAGAGGGAACACTGAAGCTTTCTTT.

The table lists this clone with a few counts. Its ends do not fully match the called genes, so a read error is possible. This chain uses TRBV5-1 with TRBJ1-2, with D maybe TRBD1 (5 bases). Germline V CDR1 and CDR2: SGHRS, YFSETQ. There are 13 residues in the CDR3. CDR3 loop: CASSLAGMGGYTF. The CDR3 DNA reads as TGTGCCAGCAGCTTGGCAGGGATGGGGGGCTACACCTTC.

This clone occurred a few times. The chain links TRBV27 to TRBJ1-1; the D gene is possibly TRBD1 (6 bases). The CDR3 is 16 amino acids. In germline, CDR1 is MNHEY, CDR2 SMNVEV (reference sequence). V lost 6 bases, J lost 0 bases, and 17 bases lay in between. CDR3 sequence reads: CASSFIGGGVNTEAFF. The CDR3 nucleotides are TGTGCCAGCAGCTTTATAGGGGGGGGAGTGAACACTGAAGCTTTCTTT.

The J gene is TRBJ2-7, the V gene TRBV23-1; 7 positions match TRBD1. TRBV23-1 has ORF status, its function being uncertain. V was pared by 11 bases and J by 4 bases, with 17 bases of the junction left unmatched. The CDR3 consists of 15 residues. The CDR3 DNA follows: TGCGCCGGTCCGGGAAGGGGGACAGCTCGATACGAGCAGTACGTC. It specifies CAGPGRGTARYEQYV.

The rearrangement links TRBV3-1 (or the pseudogene TRBV3-2) to TRBJ1-2; the D is unclear. CDR3 length: 14 residues. With 0 bases removed from V and 2 bases from J, the gap between germline ends came to 7 bases. Germline V gene data show CDR1 as LGHDT and CDR2 as YNNKEL (reference sequence). CDR3 sequence: CASSQDSVNYGYTF. The CDR3 DNA reads TGTGCCAGCAGCCAAGACTCGGTGAACTATGGCTACACCTTC.

The sample holds one count of this clone. V usage is TRBV28 and J usage is TRBJ1-1; D not resolved. Germline V gives CDR1 MDHEN, CDR2 SYDVKM. V was pared by 6 bases and J by 0 bases, with 8 bases between. The CDR3 length is 13 residues. Here the CDR3 reads CASRQQVNTEAFF. CDR3 in DNA: TGTGCCAGCAGACAACAAGTGAACACTGAAGCTTTCTTT.

This chain uses TRBV24-1 with TRBJ1-4; D not resolved. Trimming took off 6 bases at V and 5 bases at J, with 21 bases between the two ends. This CDR3 has 17 amino acids. Germline V gene lookup returns CDR1 KGHDR and CDR2 SFDVKD. The CDR3 sequence: CATSTSRVRKVNEKLFF. Here the CDR3 DNA reads TGTGCCACCAGTACCTCCCGGGTAAGGAAGGTAAATGAAAAACTGTTTTTT.

Concerning this clone: At one end the junction does not follow the germline gene, possibly because of a read error. The chain couples TRBV2 to TRBJ1-1; maybe TRBD1 (5 bases). Germline V gene sequence: CDR1 SNHLY, CDR2 FYNNEI. This CDR3 contains 13 residues. CDR3 coding DNA: TGTGCCAGCAGCGGGGGGGTCAGTAGCCTACTGGTCTTT. Its translation: CASSGGVSSLLVF.

The chain couples TRBV28 to TRBJ2-7, with 11 nucleotides matching TRBD1. This CDR3 comprises 14 residues. Germline CDR1 is MDHEN and CDR2 is SYDVKM. After removal of 9 bases from V and 1 base from J, the junction contained 5 bases not matched to a gene. This CDR3 is CASTDRGHSYEQYV. Written as DNA, the CDR3 is TGTGCCAGTACGGACAGGGGGCATTCCTACGAGCAGTACGTC.

The gene calls are TRBV6-6 and TRBJ1-6; D uncertain. The CDR3 totals 16 residues. The germline gives CDR1 MNHNY, CDR2 SVGAGI (reference sequence). V was shortened by 5 bases and J by 10 bases, with 21 bases between the two germline ends. In nucleotides, the CDR3 is TGTGCCAGCAGTAGTTCAGGAGCCCGGGGATGGTCACCCCTCCACTTT. Protein sequence: CASSSSGARGWSPLHF.

The gene calls are TRBV7-9 and TRBJ1-1, with D uncertain. The CDR3 is 15 amino acids. V was clipped by 1 base and J by 0 bases, with 9 bases between them. From germline, CDR1 is SEHNR and CDR2 FQNEAQ (reference sequence). The CDR3 reads CASSLVRAMNTEAFF. The CDR3 DNA reads as TGTGCCAGCAGCTTAGTGCGGGCTATGAACACTGAAGCTTTCTTT.

The J gene is TRBJ1-6, the V gene TRBV21-1; the table's D call, TRBD1, was not checked against the DNA. TRBV21-1 is labeled a pseudogene. This CDR3 has 18 amino acids. CDR3 residues: CASAPGQSTIDYNSPLHF. The CDR3 DNA sequence: TGTGCCAGCGCGCCAGGGCAATCTACCATAGACTATAATTCACCCCTCCACTTT.

The chain has TRBV6-2 or TRBV6-3 and TRBJ2-5, with D unclear. CDR1 is MNHEY, CDR2 SVGEGT, per germline. The CDR3 consists of 14 residues. V was clipped by 2 bases and J by 7 bases, with 14 bases between them. This CDR3 reads CASSYDPTRGTQYF. Written as DNA, the CDR3 is TGTGCCAGCAGTTACGACCCGACGAGAGGGACCCAGTACTTC.

This chain uses TRBV6-1 with TRBJ2-7, with 7 bases matching TRBD1. Germline V lookup: CDR1 MNHNS, CDR2 SASEGT. CDR3 length equals 15 residues. J was trimmed by 3 bases and V by 2 bases; bases with no gene match: 7. The CDR3 reads CASSEWRQGVYEQYV. The CDR3 bases are TGTGCCAGCAGTGAATGGCGTCAGGGGGTCTACGAGCAGTACGTC.

This clone was seen more than once but under ten times. The chain recombines TRBV6-5 with TRBJ1-3; 7 nucleotides match TRBD1. This CDR3 is built from 15 residues. CDR1 and CDR2 from the germline V gene are MNHEY and SVGAGI. V shed 2 bases, J shed 4 bases, and the junction held 5 bases outside the gene matches. CDR3 protein: CASSYEQGLGNTIYF. As DNA, the CDR3 is TGTGCCAGCAGTTACGAACAGGGGTTGGGAAACACCATATATTTT.

The gene calls are TRBV15 and TRBJ2-5, with a possible D match to TRBD1 (5 bases). V was trimmed by 3 bases and J by 0 bases, leaving 5 bases between them. This CDR3 has 13 residues. Per germline, CDR1 LNHNV and CDR2 YYDKDF (reference sequence). CDR3 residues: CATSRTDQETQYF. CDR3 coding DNA: TGTGCCACCAGCAGGACAGACCAAGAGACCCAGTACTTC.

This clone was counted only a few times. The V and J genes are TRBV7-9 and TRBJ1-6; 10 bases are a match to TRBD1. With V trimmed by 6 bases and J by 2 bases, 4 bases remained unmatched. Germline V gene data show CDR1 as SEHNR and CDR2 as FQNEAQ (reference sequence). This CDR3 region has 16 residues. CDR3 sequence reads: CASRQTGGTYNSPLHF. The CDR3 DNA reads as TGTGCCAGCAGACAGACAGGGGGCACCTATAATTCACCCCTCCACTTT.

The rearrangement links TRBV7-9 to TRBJ2-2, with 7 bases aligning to TRBD2. Germline CDR1 SEHNR, CDR2 FQNEAQ (reference sequence). This CDR3 is 18 amino acids long. The V segment lost 5 bases and the J segment 3 bases; nucleotides outside the gene matches: 15. CDR3 DNA: TGTGCCAGCAGCCAAAGGGGTACGGGCGGGAGCGACACCGGGGAGCTGTTTTTT. This gives the protein CASSQRGTGGSDTGELFF.

This clone has only one observation. The chain's CDR3 is CASSHNGAGTGPFF. CDR3 sequence (DNA): TGTGCCAGCAGTCATAATGGGGCAGGGACAGGGCCATTCTTC. This sequence joins TRBV6-2 or TRBV6-3 and TRBJ2-1; 9 positions agree with TRBD1. Germline V gene lookup returns CDR1 MNHEY and CDR2 SVGEGT. J lost 16 bases, V lost 5 bases, and 15 bases had no gene match. This CDR3 is built from 14 residues.

The chain has TRBV9 and TRBJ1-5; no definite D call. V was trimmed by 0 bases and J by 2 bases, leaving 6 bases between them. The CDR3 is made up of 14 amino acids. Germline CDR1 and CDR2: SGDLS and YYNGEE. The CDR3 DNA sequence: TGTGCCAGCAGCGTAGCCGGGGGCAATCAGCCCCAGCATTTT. Its protein is CASSVAGGNQPQHF.

The chain joins TRBV14 to TRBJ2-5; D is perhaps TRBD2 (5 bases). Per germline, CDR1 SGHDN and CDR2 FVKESK. V lost 0 bases, J lost 1 base, and 12 bases lay in between. CDR3 length: 16 amino acids. The CDR3 DNA reads TGTGCCAGCAGCCAAGATGGGGTCGGGATCCAAGAGACCCAGTACTTC. This encodes CASSQDGVGIQETQYF.

The rearrangement uses TRBV6-4 and TRBJ2-3; 11 nucleotides line up with TRBD1. The germline gives CDR1 MRHNA, CDR2 SNTAGT. The CDR3 is 15 residues long. V dropped 0 bases and J dropped 4; count of bases not matched to a gene: 0. The chain's CDR3 is CASSDSGQGADTQYF. The CDR3 DNA is TGTGCCAGCAGTGACTCGGGACAGGGGGCAGATACGCAGTATTTT.